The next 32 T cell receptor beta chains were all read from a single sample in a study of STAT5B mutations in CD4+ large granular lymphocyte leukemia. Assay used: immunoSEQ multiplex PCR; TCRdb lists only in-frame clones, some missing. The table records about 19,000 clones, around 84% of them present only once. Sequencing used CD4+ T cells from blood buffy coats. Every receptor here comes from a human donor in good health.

The CDR3 is CASSLQGNTEAFF. In DNA form, the CDR3 reads TGTGCCAGCAGCCTGCAAGGGAACACTGAAGCTTTCTTT. The V gene is TRBV5-5, the J gene TRBJ1-1; D gene uncertain. This CDR3 has 13 residues. Germline V gene data show CDR1 as SGHKS and CDR2 as YYEKEE (reference sequence). The V end lost 4 bases, the J end lost 1 base, and 8 bases lay between the germline ends.

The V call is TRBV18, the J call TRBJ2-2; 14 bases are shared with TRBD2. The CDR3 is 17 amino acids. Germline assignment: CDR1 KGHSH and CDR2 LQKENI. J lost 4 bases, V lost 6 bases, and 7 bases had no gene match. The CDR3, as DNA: TGTGCCAGCTCGCCAGGGACTAGCGGGAGTCGCACCGGGGAGCTGTTTTTT. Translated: CASSPGTSGSRTGELFF.

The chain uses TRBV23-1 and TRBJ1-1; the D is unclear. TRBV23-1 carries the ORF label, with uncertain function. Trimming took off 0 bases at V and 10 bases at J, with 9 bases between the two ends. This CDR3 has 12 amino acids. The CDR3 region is CASSQSPGGAFF. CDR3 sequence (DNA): TGCGCCAGCAGTCAATCTCCTGGCGGAGCTTTCTTT.

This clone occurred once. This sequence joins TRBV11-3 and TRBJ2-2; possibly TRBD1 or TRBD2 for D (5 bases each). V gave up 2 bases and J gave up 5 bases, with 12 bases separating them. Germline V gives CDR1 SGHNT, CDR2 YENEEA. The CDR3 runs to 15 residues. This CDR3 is CASSLRGVGTGELFF. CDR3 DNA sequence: TGTGCCAGCAGCTTAAGGGGAGTAGGAACCGGGGAGCTGTTTTTT.

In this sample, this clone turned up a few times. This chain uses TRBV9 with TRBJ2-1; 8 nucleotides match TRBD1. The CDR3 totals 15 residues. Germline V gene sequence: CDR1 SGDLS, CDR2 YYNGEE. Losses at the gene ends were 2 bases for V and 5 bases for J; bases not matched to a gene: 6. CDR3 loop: CASSVRDRPNNEQFF. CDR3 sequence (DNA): TGTGCCAGCAGCGTTCGGGACAGGCCGAACAATGAGCAGTTCTTC.

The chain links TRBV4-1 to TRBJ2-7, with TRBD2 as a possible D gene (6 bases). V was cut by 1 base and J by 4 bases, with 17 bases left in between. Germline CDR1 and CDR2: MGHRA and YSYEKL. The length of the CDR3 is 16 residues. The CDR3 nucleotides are TGCGCCAGCAGCCAAGTAGTGGGGGGAGTGGGGTACGAGCAGTACTTC. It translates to CASSQVVGGVGYEQYF.

CDR3 residues: CASSFTSNTGELFF. In nucleotides, the CDR3 is TGTGCCAGCAGCTTCACTTCCAACACCGGGGAGCTGTTTTTT. This chain connects TRBV5-6 to TRBJ2-2; no clear D gene. The germline gives CDR1 SGHDT, CDR2 YYEEEE. Trimming shortened V by 2 bases and J by 2 bases, and 7 bases separated the two germline ends. The CDR3 loop spans 14 amino acids.

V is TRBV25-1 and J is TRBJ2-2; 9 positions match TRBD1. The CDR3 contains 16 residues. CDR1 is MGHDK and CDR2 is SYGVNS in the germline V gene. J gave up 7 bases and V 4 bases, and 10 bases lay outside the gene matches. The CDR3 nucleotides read TGTGCCAGCAGTGTCCTGGGACAGGGAAAAAACGGGGAGCTGTTTTTT. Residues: CASSVLGQGKNGELFF.

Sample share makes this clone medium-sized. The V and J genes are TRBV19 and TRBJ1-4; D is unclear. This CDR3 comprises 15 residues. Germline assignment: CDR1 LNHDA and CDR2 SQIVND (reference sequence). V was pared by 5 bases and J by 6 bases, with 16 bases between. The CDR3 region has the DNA TGTGCCAGTAGTCCGCGAGGCGGCAGCTATGAAAAACTGTTTTTT. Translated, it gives CASSPRGGSYEKLFF. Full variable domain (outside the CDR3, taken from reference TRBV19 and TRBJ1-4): DGGITQSPKYLFRKEGQNVTLSCEQNLNHDAMYWYRQDPGQGLRLIYYSQIVNDFQKGDIAEGYSVSREKKESFPLTVTSAQKNPTAFYLCASSPRGGSYEKLFFGSGTQLSVL.

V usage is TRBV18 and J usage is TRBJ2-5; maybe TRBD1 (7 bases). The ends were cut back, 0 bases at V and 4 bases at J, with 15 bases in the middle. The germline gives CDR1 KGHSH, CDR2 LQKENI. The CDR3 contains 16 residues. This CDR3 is CASSPPVLEGAETQYF. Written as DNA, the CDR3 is TGTGCCAGCTCACCACCGGTTTTGGAGGGGGCAGAGACCCAGTACTTC. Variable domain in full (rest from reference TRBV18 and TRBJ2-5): NAGVMQNPRHLVRRRGQEARLRCSPMKGHSHVYWYRQLPEEGLKFMVYLQKENIIDESGMPKERFSAEFPKEGPSILRIQQVVRGDSAAYFCASSPPVLEGAETQYFGPGTRLLVL.

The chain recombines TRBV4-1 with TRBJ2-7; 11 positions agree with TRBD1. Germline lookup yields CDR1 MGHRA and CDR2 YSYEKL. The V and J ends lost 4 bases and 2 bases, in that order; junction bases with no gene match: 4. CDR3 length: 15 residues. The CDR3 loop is CASSRGTGGTYEQYF. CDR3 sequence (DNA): TGCGCCAGCAGCCGAGGGACAGGGGGTACCTACGAGCAGTACTTC.

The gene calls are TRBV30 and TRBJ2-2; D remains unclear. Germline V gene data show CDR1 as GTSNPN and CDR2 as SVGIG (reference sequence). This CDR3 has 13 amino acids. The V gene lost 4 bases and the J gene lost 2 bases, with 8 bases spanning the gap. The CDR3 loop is CAWKGLNTGELFF. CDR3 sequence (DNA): TGTGCCTGGAAGGGCCTAAACACCGGGGAGCTGTTTTTT.

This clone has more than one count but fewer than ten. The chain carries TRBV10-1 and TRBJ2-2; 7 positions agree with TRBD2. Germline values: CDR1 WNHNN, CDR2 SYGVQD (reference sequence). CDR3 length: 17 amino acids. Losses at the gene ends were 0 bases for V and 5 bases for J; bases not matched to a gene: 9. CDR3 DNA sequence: TGCGCCAGCAGTGAGTCACGGCGCGGGAGTAGGACCGGGGAGCTGTTTTTT. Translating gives CASSESRRGSRTGELFF.

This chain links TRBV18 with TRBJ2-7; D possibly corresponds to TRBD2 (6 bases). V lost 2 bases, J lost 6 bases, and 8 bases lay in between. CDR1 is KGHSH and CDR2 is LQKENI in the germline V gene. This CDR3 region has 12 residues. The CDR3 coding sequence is TGTGCCAGCTCACCAGGAGGGGTCGAGCAGTACTTC. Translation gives CASSPGGVEQYF.

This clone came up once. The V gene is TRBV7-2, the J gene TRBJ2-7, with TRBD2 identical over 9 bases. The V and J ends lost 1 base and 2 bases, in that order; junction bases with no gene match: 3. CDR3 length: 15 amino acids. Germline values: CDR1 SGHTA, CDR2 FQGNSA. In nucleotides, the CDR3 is TGTGCCAGCAGCTTAGGGCTAGCGGGGACCTACGAGCAGTACTTC. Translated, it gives CASSLGLAGTYEQYF. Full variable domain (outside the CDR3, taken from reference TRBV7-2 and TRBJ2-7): GAGVSQSPSNKVTEKGKDVELRCDPISGHTALYWYRQSLGQGLEFLIYFQGNSAPDKSGLPSDRFSAERTGGSVSTLTIQRTQQEDSAVYLCASSLGLAGTYEQYFGPGTRLTVT.

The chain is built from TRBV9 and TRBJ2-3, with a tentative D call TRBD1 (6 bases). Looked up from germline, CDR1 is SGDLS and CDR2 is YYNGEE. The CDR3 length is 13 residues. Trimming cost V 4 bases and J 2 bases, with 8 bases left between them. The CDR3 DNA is TGTGCCAGCAGCTCAGGGGCCACAGATACGCAGTATTTT. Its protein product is CASSSGATDTQYF.

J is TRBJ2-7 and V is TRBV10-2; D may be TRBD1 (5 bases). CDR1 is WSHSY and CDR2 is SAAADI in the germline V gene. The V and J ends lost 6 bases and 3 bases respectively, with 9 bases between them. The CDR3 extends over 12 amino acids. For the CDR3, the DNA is TGCGCCAGCAGACAGGCCGTCTACGAGCAGTACTTC. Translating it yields CASRQAVYEQYF.

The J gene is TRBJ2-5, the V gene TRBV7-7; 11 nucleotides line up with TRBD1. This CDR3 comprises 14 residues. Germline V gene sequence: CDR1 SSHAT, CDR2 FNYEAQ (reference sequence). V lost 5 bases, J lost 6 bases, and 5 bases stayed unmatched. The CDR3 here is CASSPGQGGQTQYF. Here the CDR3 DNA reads TGTGCCAGCAGCCCGGGACAGGGGGGACAGACCCAGTACTTC.

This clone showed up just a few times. Here the CDR3 reads CASSLWGDGKAFF. CDR3 DNA: TGTGCCAGCAGTTTATGGGGGGATGGTAAAGCTTTCTTT. The chain recombines TRBV27 with TRBJ1-1, with a possible D match to TRBD1 (5 bases). Trimming took off 1 base at V and 9 bases at J, with 12 bases between the two ends. This CDR3 is 13 amino acids long. Germline V gene data show CDR1 as MNHEY and CDR2 as SMNVEV (reference sequence).

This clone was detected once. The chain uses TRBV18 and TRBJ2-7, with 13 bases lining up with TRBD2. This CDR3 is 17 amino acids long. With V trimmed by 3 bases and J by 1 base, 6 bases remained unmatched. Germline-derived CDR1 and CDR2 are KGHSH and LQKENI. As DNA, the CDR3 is TGTGCCAGCTCACCGCTACTAGCGGGAGGGGGGTCCTACGAGCAGTACTTC. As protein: CASSPLLAGGGSYEQYF.

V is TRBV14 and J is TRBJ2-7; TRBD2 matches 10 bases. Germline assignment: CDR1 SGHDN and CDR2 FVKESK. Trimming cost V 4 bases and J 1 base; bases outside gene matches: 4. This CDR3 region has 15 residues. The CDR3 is CASSRAGGRSYEQYF. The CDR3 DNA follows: TGTGCCAGCAGCCGAGCGGGAGGGCGTTCCTACGAGCAGTACTTC. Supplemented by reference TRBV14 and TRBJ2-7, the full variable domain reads EAGVTQFPSHSVIEKGQTVTLRCDPISGHDNLYWYRRVMGKEIKFLLHFVKESKQDESGMPNNRFLAERTGGTYSTLKVQPAELEDSGVYFCASSRAGGRSYEQYFGPGTRLTVT.

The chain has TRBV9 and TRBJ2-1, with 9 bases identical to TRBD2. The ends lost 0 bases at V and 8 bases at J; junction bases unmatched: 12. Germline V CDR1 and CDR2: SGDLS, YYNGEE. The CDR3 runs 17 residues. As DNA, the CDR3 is TGTGCCAGCAGCGTAGCTACGGGAGTAGCGGGAGATCATGAGCAGTTCTTC. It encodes CASSVATGVAGDHEQFF.

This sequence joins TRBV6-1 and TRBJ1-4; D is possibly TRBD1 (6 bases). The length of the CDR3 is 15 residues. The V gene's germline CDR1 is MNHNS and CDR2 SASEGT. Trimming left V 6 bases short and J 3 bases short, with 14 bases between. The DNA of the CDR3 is TGTGCCAGCAGGAGGGGGGGGCAGTCTAATGAAAAACTGTTTTTT. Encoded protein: CASRRGGQSNEKLFF.

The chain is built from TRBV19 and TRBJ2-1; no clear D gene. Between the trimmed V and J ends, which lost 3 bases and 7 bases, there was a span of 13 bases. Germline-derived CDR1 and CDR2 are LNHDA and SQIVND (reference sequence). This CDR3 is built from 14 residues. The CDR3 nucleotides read TGTGCCAGTAGTATCCAGGCCACAGCGAATGAGCAGTTCTTC. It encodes CASSIQATANEQFF.

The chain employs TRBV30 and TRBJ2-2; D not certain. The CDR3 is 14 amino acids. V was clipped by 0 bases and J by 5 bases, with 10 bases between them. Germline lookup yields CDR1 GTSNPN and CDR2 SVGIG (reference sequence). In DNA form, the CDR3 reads TGTGCCTGGAGTGTAGGGTCTGTGACCGGGGAGCTGTTTTTT. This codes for CAWSVGSVTGELFF.

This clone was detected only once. CDR3 loop: CASSLIRLSYEQYF. For the CDR3, the DNA is TGTGCCAGCAGCTTAATCAGGCTCTCCTACGAGCAGTACTTC. V gene TRBV5-6 combines with J gene TRBJ2-7; D ambiguous. The germline gives CDR1 SGHDT, CDR2 YYEEEE. This CDR3 contains 14 residues. The V end was cut by 2 bases, the J end by 0 bases, with 9 bases between.

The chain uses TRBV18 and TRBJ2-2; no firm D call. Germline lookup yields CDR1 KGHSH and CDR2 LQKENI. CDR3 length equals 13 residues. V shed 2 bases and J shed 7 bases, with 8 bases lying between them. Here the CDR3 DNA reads TGTGCCAGCTCACCAATTCTGCTCGGGGAGCTGTTTTTT. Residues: CASSPILLGELFF.

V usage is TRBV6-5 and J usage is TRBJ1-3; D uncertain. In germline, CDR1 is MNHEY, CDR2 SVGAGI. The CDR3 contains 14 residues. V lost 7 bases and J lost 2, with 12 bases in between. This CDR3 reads CASKEDRAGNTIYF. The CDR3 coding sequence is TGTGCCAGCAAGGAGGATCGGGCTGGAAACACCATATATTTT.

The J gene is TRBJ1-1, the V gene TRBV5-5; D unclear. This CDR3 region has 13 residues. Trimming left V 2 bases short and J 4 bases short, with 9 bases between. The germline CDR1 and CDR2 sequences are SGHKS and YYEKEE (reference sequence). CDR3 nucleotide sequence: TGTGCCAGCAGCTTAGGGTATAGCACTGAAGCTTTCTTT. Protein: CASSLGYSTEAFF.

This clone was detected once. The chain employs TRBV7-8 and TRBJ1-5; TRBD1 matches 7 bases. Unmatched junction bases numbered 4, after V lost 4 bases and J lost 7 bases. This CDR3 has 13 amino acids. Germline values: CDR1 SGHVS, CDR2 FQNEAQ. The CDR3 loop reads CASSSAGGQPQHF. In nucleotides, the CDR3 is TGTGCCAGCAGCTCCGCAGGGGGGCAGCCCCAGCATTTT.

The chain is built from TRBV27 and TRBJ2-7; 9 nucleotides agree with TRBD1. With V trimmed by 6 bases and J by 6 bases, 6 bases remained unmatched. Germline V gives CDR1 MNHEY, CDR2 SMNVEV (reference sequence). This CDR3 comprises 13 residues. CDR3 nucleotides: TGTGCCAGCAGGGGGACAGGGTCGGGCGAGCAGTACTTC. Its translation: CASRGTGSGEQYF.

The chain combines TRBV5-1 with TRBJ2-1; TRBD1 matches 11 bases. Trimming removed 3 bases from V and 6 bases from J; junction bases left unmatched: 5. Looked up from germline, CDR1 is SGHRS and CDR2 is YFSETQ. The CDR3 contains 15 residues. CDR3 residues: CASSYGTGGSNEQFF. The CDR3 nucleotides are TGCGCCAGCAGCTATGGGACAGGGGGTTCCAATGAGCAGTTCTTC.